The next 27 T cell receptor beta chains were all read from a single sample in a study of OX40 agonist ivuxolimab in advanced cancers. This table comes from immunoSEQ multiplex PCR, and its TCRdb copy is limited to in-frame clones, with some not included. The table shows approximately 67,000 clones, with more than 70% occurring only once. The specimen was CD4+ or CD8+ T cells sorted from blood, collected in a trial of the OX40 agonist ivuxolimab. These receptors all stem from an adult with an advanced solid tumor such as melanoma, head and neck, liver or kidney cancer.

The V and J genes are TRBV5-6 and TRBJ1-5; TRBD1 might be the D (6 bases). The CDR3 runs 14 residues. The V gene lost 4 bases and the J gene lost 5 bases, with 13 bases spanning the gap. CDR1 is SGHDT and CDR2 is YYEEEE in the germline V gene. CDR3 DNA sequence: TGTGCCAGCAGCCCACAGGGTACCCATCAGCCCCAGCATTTT. This translates into CASSPQGTHQPQHF.

V gene TRBV2 combines with J gene TRBJ2-7; D is undetermined. Germline V gene data show CDR1 as SNHLY and CDR2 as FYNNEI. The CDR3 length is 11 residues. V lost 4 bases to trimming and J lost 3 bases, with 4 bases between them. The CDR3 region is CASSGYYEQYV. CDR3 bases: TGTGCCAGCAGTGGGTACTACGAGCAGTACGTC.

This sequence joins TRBV19 and TRBJ1-2, with TRBD1 identical over 7 bases. Germline CDR1 reads LNHDA; CDR2 reads SQIVND (reference sequence). V was clipped by 4 bases and J by 7 bases; unmatched bases: 3. CDR3 length equals 12 residues. The CDR3 region is CASSTQGTGYTF. The DNA for the CDR3 is TGTGCCAGTAGTACACAGGGGACTGGCTACACCTTC.

The CDR3 bases are TGCGCCAGCAGCCAAGGGGCGGGTTCTGAAGCTTTCTTT. Residues: CASSQGAGSEAFF. The V gene is TRBV4-3, the J gene TRBJ1-1, with D unresolved. The CDR3 is 13 amino acids. Per germline, CDR1 LGHNA and CDR2 YSLEER. Deletions cut 1 base from V and 6 bases from J, with 9 bases between.

This clone was observed a few times. V gene TRBV2 combines with J gene TRBJ2-3, with a weak D call TRBD1 (5 bases). V shed 3 bases and J shed 5 bases, with 6 bases lying between them. The CDR3 has 12 residues. The germline V gene has CDR1 SNHLY and CDR2 FYNNEI. The CDR3: CASSDQGDTQYF. In DNA, the CDR3 is TGTGCCAGCAGTGACCAGGGAGATACGCAGTATTTT.

This rearrangement joins TRBV2 to TRBJ1-2, with unresolved D. Germline values: CDR1 SNHLY, CDR2 FYNNEI. This CDR3 has 17 residues. The germline V and J ends were trimmed by 4 bases and 1 base, with 19 bases remaining between them. CDR3 DNA sequence: TGTGCCAGCAGTGCCTCATTGGACGGAGAACTTAACTATGGCTACACCTTC. Amino acid sequence: CASSASLDGELNYGYTF.

The genes are TRBV6-5 and TRBJ2-7; D is possibly TRBD1 (6 bases). The CDR3 has 13 residues. V was trimmed by 6 bases and J by 9 bases, leaving 18 bases between them. Germline-derived CDR1 and CDR2 are MNHEY and SVGAGI. CDR3 DNA: TGTGCCAGCAGACAGGACAGCCCTCCGATGCAGTACGTC. It specifies CASRQDSPPMQYV.

The rearrangement joins TRBV5-5 to TRBJ2-7, with unresolved D. The germline V and J ends were trimmed by 1 base and 2 bases, with 7 bases remaining between them. CDR3 size: 13 residues. CDR1 SGHKS and CDR2 YYEKEE come from the germline V gene (reference sequence). The chain's CDR3 is CASSLIPTYEQYV. CDR3 bases: TGTGCCAGCAGCTTGATCCCCACCTACGAGCAGTACGTC.

The chain has TRBV6-5 and TRBJ2-1, with D possibly matching TRBD1 (6 bases). This CDR3 is 15 amino acids long. V was trimmed by 4 bases and J by 0 bases, leaving 10 bases between them. Germline V gene lookup returns CDR1 MNHEY and CDR2 SVGAGI. The CDR3 spells CASSSTDSSYNEQFF. The CDR3 coding sequence is TGTGCCAGCAGTTCGACGGACAGCTCCTACAATGAGCAGTTCTTC.

The chain has TRBV5-1 and TRBJ2-1, with D possibly being TRBD1 or TRBD2 (5 bases each). Germline loops: CDR1 SGHRS, CDR2 YFSETQ. The V and J ends lost 0 bases and 9 bases respectively, with 13 bases between them. CDR3 length equals 14 residues. This CDR3 reads CASSLEKLRGEQFF. DNA for the CDR3: TGCGCCAGCAGCTTGGAGAAGTTGAGGGGTGAGCAGTTCTTC. Variable domain in full (rest from reference TRBV5-1 and TRBJ2-1): KAGVTQTPRYLIKTRGQQVTLSCSPISGHRSVSWYQQTPGQGLQFLFEYFSETQRNKGNFPGRFSGRQFSNSRSEMNVSTLELGDSALYLCASSLEKLRGEQFFGPGTRLTVL.

This clone has only a few counts. The CDR3 loop reads CASSFAAGGPDTQYF. DNA for the CDR3: TGTGCCAGCAGTTTCGCGGCGGGAGGGCCAGATACGCAGTATTTT. This sequence joins TRBV27 and TRBJ2-3, with TRBD2 matching 9 bases. The CDR3 extends over 15 amino acids. Germline V gene sequence: CDR1 MNHEY, CDR2 SMNVEV (reference sequence). After removal of 3 bases from V and 4 bases from J, the junction contained 5 bases not matched to a gene.

V gene TRBV6-6 combines with J gene TRBJ2-5; 7 bases are shared with TRBD2. Germline CDR1 MNHNY, CDR2 SVGAGI (reference sequence). Germline trimming cut 0 bases from V and 0 bases from J; bases unmatched to any gene: 4. The CDR3 sequence is 16 residues long. This CDR3 is CASSYSTSSYQETQYF. The CDR3 bases are TGTGCCAGCAGTTACTCGACTAGCAGCTACCAAGAGACCCAGTACTTC.

The chain uses TRBV9 and TRBJ2-7; 12 nucleotides match TRBD2. V trimming: 0 bases; J trimming: 7 bases; junction bases outside the gene matches: 8. CDR1 is SGDLS and CDR2 is YYNGEE in the germline V gene. The CDR3 loop spans 16 amino acids. CDR3 sequence: CASSVVLLAGGREQYV. The CDR3 DNA follows: TGTGCCAGCAGCGTAGTCCTACTAGCGGGGGGCAGGGAGCAGTACGTC.

The chain employs TRBV5-4 and TRBJ2-7; no clear D. Germline CDR1 SGHNT, CDR2 YYREEE (reference sequence). The CDR3 is 15 residues long. Between the trimmed V and J ends, which lost 0 bases and 4 bases, there was a span of 14 bases. The CDR3 spells CASSLAGASSYEQYV. CDR3 bases: TGTGCCAGCAGCTTGGCCGGCGCCAGCTCATACGAGCAGTACGTC.

The chain combines TRBV19 with TRBJ2-1; D is undetermined. Germline CDR1 is LNHDA and CDR2 is SQIVND (reference sequence). This CDR3 has 14 amino acids. The V and J ends lost 5 bases and 8 bases respectively, with 16 bases between them. CDR3 region: CASSSRSWSDEQFF. The CDR3 nucleotides read TGTGCCAGTAGTTCCCGGTCGTGGAGCGATGAGCAGTTCTTC. The variable domain in full, with the rest retrieved from reference TRBV19 and TRBJ2-1, is DGGITQSPKYLFRKEGQNVTLSCEQNLNHDAMYWYRQDPGQGLRLIYYSQIVNDFQKGDIAEGYSVSREKKESFPLTVTSAQKNPTAFYLCASSSRSWSDEQFFGPGTRLTVL.

This rearrangement joins TRBV10-3 to TRBJ2-7, with D maybe TRBD2 (5 bases). Germline CDR1 reads ENHRY; CDR2 reads SYGVKD. V gave up 4 bases and J gave up 5 bases, with 9 bases separating them. CDR3 size: 12 residues. For the CDR3, the DNA is TGTGCCATCAGTGCGGACGGGGACGAGCAGTACGTC. Translation gives CAISADGDEQYV.

The V and J genes are TRBV19 and TRBJ1-5; D call uncertain. The CDR3 is 16 residues long. V dropped 3 bases and J dropped 4 bases, with 16 bases sitting between them. CDR1 and CDR2 (germline): LNHDA, SQIVND (reference sequence). CDR3 in amino acids: CASSIRPESSNQPQHF. DNA for the CDR3: TGTGCCAGTAGTATTCGGCCAGAAAGTTCAAATCAGCCCCAGCATTTT.

This clone has only a few counts. V gene TRBV27 combines with J gene TRBJ2-3, with TRBD1 identical over 12 bases. CDR3 length equals 20 residues. Trimming at V came to 4 bases and at J to 1 base, leaving 15 bases not matched to a gene. CDR1 and CDR2 (germline): MNHEY, SMNVEV (reference sequence). The CDR3 region has the DNA TGTGCCAGCAGTTCGGTCCTCACTCCTGGGACAGGGGGCGGCACAGATACGCAGTATTTT. It translates to CASSSVLTPGTGGGTDTQYF.

The rearrangement uses TRBV11-2 and TRBJ2-7; no definite D call. Trimming removed 1 base from V and 0 bases from J, with 10 bases in between. The CDR3 sequence is 15 residues long. Germline CDR1 is SGHAT and CDR2 is FQNNGV. CDR3 residues: CASSLVAQPSYEQYF. In DNA form, the CDR3 reads TGTGCCAGCAGCTTAGTTGCCCAACCCTCCTACGAGCAGTACTTC.

The chain couples TRBV7-2 to TRBJ2-7; D call uncertain. Deletions cut 4 bases from V and 2 bases from J, with 9 bases between. Per the germline V gene, CDR1 is SGHTA and CDR2 is FQGNSA. The CDR3 runs 13 residues. Here the CDR3 reads CASSSVPPYEQYF. CDR3 sequence (DNA): TGTGCCAGCAGCTCCGTTCCGCCCTACGAGCAGTACTTC.

The rearrangement links TRBV9 to TRBJ2-3; 10 positions match TRBD2. V shed 0 bases, J shed 4 bases, and the junction held 8 bases outside the gene matches. Germline V lookup: CDR1 SGDLS, CDR2 YYNGEE. The CDR3 is made up of 17 amino acids. This chain's CDR3 is CASSVGGAGGFADTQYF. DNA of the CDR3: TGTGCCAGCAGCGTAGGTGGAGCGGGGGGGTTTGCAGATACGCAGTATTTT. The full variable domain, completed using reference TRBV9 and TRBJ2-3, is DSGVTQTPKHLITATGQRVTLRCSPRSGDLSVYWYQQSLDQGLQFLIQYYNGEERAKGNILERFSAQQFPDLHSELNLSSLELGDSALYFCASSVGGAGGFADTQYFGPGTRLTVL.

This clone has just one count. The chain uses TRBV29-1 and TRBJ2-1; 15 positions match TRBD2. Germline CDR1 and CDR2: SQVTM and ANQGSEA. The junction had 3 bases not matched to a gene; V was cut back by 5 bases and J by 7 bases. The CDR3 is 14 residues long. The CDR3 bases are TGCAGCGTTTCGGGACTAGCGGGAGGTAATGAGCAGTTCTTC. This gives the protein CSVSGLAGGNEQFF.

The chain joins TRBV11-2 to TRBJ2-7, with a possible D match to TRBD2 (5 bases). Per germline, CDR1 SGHAT and CDR2 FQNNGV. Between the trimmed V and J ends, which lost 0 bases and 5 bases, there was a span of 5 bases. This CDR3 comprises 12 residues. The CDR3 DNA sequence: TGTGCCAGCAGCTTAGAGGGAGACGAGCAGTACGTC. Translating it yields CASSLEGDEQYV.

The chain has TRBV29-1 and TRBJ2-5; possibly TRBD2 for D (5 bases). Germline CDR1 and CDR2: SQVTM and ANQGSEA. Deletions cut 7 bases from V and 3 bases from J, with 12 bases between. The CDR3 consists of 12 residues. The CDR3 sequence: CSAEGGEETQYF. DNA of the CDR3: TGCAGCGCCGAGGGTGGAGAAGAGACCCAGTACTTC.

V is TRBV19 and J is TRBJ2-2, with D possibly matching TRBD2 (6 bases). V gave up 3 bases and J gave up 6 bases, with 17 bases separating them. In germline, CDR1 is LNHDA, CDR2 SQIVND (reference sequence). This CDR3 is built from 16 residues. The chain's CDR3 is CASSIRDGGGAGELFF. The CDR3 nucleotides are TGTGCCAGTAGTATTCGTGACGGGGGTGGGGCCGGGGAGCTGTTTTTT. Full variable domain (outside the CDR3, taken from reference TRBV19 and TRBJ2-2): DGGITQSPKYLFRKEGQNVTLSCEQNLNHDAMYWYRQDPGQGLRLIYYSQIVNDFQKGDIAEGYSVSREKKESFPLTVTSAQKNPTAFYLCASSIRDGGGAGELFFGEGSRLTVL.

This rearrangement joins TRBV15 to TRBJ2-7; the match to TRBD2 covers 7 bases. Trimming removed 8 bases from V and 3 bases from J; junction bases left unmatched: 4. Germline V gene data show CDR1 as LNHNV and CDR2 as YYDKDF (reference sequence). The CDR3 is 12 residues long. CDR3 nucleotide sequence: TGTGCCACCGAGGGAGGGGACTACGAGCAGTACGTC. Translating it yields CATEGGDYEQYV.

Points on this clone: Distinct nucleotide sequences in the sample also encode this CDR3. V and J are TRBV15 and TRBJ2-5; no clear D. Germline-derived CDR1 and CDR2 are LNHNV and YYDKDF (reference sequence). With 0 bases removed from V and 2 bases from J, the gap between germline ends came to 4 bases. The CDR3 covers 13 residues. The CDR3, as DNA: TGTGCCACCAGCAGAGATCTACAAGAGACCCAGTACTTC. Its translation is CATSRDLQETQYF.